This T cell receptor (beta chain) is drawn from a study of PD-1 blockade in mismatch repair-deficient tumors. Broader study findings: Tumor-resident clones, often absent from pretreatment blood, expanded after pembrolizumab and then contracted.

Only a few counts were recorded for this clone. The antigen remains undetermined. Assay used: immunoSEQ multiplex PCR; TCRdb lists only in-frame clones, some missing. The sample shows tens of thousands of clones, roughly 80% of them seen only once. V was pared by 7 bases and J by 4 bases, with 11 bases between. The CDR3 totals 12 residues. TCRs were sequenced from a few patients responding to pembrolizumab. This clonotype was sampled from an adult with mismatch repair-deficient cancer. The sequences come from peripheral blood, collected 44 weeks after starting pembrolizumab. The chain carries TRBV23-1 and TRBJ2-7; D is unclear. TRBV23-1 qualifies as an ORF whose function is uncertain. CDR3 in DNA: TGCGCCAGCAAACCGACGTGTTACGAGCAGTACTTC. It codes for CASKPTCYEQYF.